The 27 T cell receptor beta chains in this list originate from one sample, sequenced in a study of response to subunit inactivated influenza vaccine. MiXCR was run by TCRdb on the RT-PCR reads, yielding one entry per CDR3 protein. This repertoire shows about 520,000 distinct CDR3 sequences, about 25% found once; its top ten account for 1.5% to 2%. The source was CD4+ T cells sorted from PBMCs, collected 4 to 6 days after vaccination. The receptors come from a middle-aged man who received an inactivated influenza vaccine.

The chain recombines TRBV28 with TRBJ1-1; perhaps TRBD1 as D (5 bases). There are 13 residues in the CDR3. CDR1 is MDHEN, CDR2 SYDVKM, per germline. Trimming cost V 5 bases and J 6 bases, with 13 bases left between them. The CDR3 bases are TGTGCCAGCAGTCTGGGGGGGACTGCTGAAGCTTTCTTT. Its translation: CASSLGGTAEAFF.

In this sample, this clonotype turned up once. J is TRBJ2-1 and V is TRBV11-1; 13 nucleotides agree with TRBD2. The V gene end was trimmed by 5 bases and the J gene end by 1 base; junction bases not matched to a gene: 2. CDR3 length: 16 amino acids. Germline V gives CDR1 SGHAT, CDR2 FQDESV (reference sequence). CDR3 amino acids: CASSGLAGVSYNEQFF. For the CDR3, the DNA is TGTGCCAGCAGCGGACTAGCGGGAGTTTCCTACAATGAGCAGTTCTTC.

This clonotype was observed a handful of times. The V gene is TRBV6-1, the J gene TRBJ2-2; the match to TRBD1 covers 11 bases. After removal of 4 bases from V and 3 bases from J, the junction contained 4 bases not matched to a gene. The germline V gene has CDR1 MNHNS and CDR2 SASEGT. This CDR3 has 16 amino acids. The CDR3 sequence is CASSARTGGDTGELFF. The CDR3 DNA reads TGTGCCAGCAGTGCCCGGACAGGGGGCGACACCGGGGAGCTGTTTTTT.

This chain connects TRBV6-5 to TRBJ2-7; TRBD2 is a possible D gene (5 bases). CDR3 length: 14 amino acids. CDR1 and CDR2 from the germline V gene are MNHEY and SVGAGI. V lost 5 bases, J lost 3 bases, and 14 bases lay in between. The CDR3 protein is CASSTGLKLYEQYF. The CDR3 DNA reads as TGTGCCAGCAGTACTGGACTCAAACTCTACGAGCAGTACTTC.

The rearrangement joins TRBV30 to TRBJ1-2; D possibly corresponds to TRBD1 (6 bases). Trimming removed 1 base at V and 3 bases at J, with 12 bases between. Germline V lookup: CDR1 GTSNPN, CDR2 SVGIG (reference sequence). This CDR3 has 14 amino acids. This CDR3 is CAWSGSTGYYGYTF. The CDR3 region has the DNA TGTGCCTGGAGTGGGTCAACAGGGTACTATGGCTACACCTTC.

The genes are TRBV9 and TRBJ1-5; TRBD1 agrees at 7 bases. V lost 4 bases and J lost 9; bases outside the gene matches: 10. The CDR3 length is 14 residues. Germline CDR1 and CDR2: SGDLS and YYNGEE. The CDR3: CASSPRTGPWPQHF. The CDR3 DNA follows: TGTGCCAGCAGCCCACGGACAGGACCTTGGCCCCAGCATTTT.

In its sample, this clonotype was seen many times. The V and J genes are TRBV5-1 and TRBJ2-5; maybe TRBD1 (5 bases). The V end was cut by 1 base, the J end by 4 bases, with 8 bases between. From germline, CDR1 is SGHRS and CDR2 YFSETQ. The CDR3 contains 13 residues. The CDR3, as DNA: TGCGCCAGCAGCTTGACAGGAGCAGAGACCCAGTACTTC. The encoded protein is CASSLTGAETQYF.

The chain links TRBV5-1 to TRBJ1-1, with a weak D call TRBD1 (5 bases). Germline assignment: CDR1 SGHRS and CDR2 YFSETQ. This CDR3 contains 15 residues. The V gene lost 4 bases and the J gene lost 0 bases, with 13 bases spanning the gap. The CDR3 spells CASSATGTVNTEAFF. Written as DNA, the CDR3 is TGCGCCAGCAGCGCGACCGGGACGGTGAACACTGAAGCTTTCTTT.

The chain recombines TRBV4-3 with TRBJ1-2; 11 bases are a match to TRBD1. Unmatched junction bases numbered 12, after V lost 4 bases and J lost 2 bases. The CDR3 is 18 amino acids. The germline V gene has CDR1 LGHNA and CDR2 YSLEER. CDR3 nucleotides: TGCGCCAGCAGCCGAAAGTACGTGGACAGGGGGCAAAACTATGGCTACACCTTC. Amino acid sequence: CASSRKYVDRGQNYGYTF.

The chain is built from TRBV27 and TRBJ2-7, with 7 positions matching TRBD1. The germline CDR1 and CDR2 sequences are MNHEY and SMNVEV (reference sequence). Trimming removed 3 bases from V and 3 bases from J; junction bases left unmatched: 11. CDR3 size: 16 residues. The CDR3 spells CASSLRVDRAGYEQYF. CDR3 sequence (DNA): TGTGCCAGCAGTTTGAGGGTCGACAGGGCAGGCTACGAGCAGTACTTC.

This clonotype was counted only a few times. The V call is TRBV11-2, the J call TRBJ2-3; TRBD2 is a possible D gene (6 bases). Germline V gene data show CDR1 as SGHAT and CDR2 as FQNNGV. The length of the CDR3 is 14 residues. V lost 3 bases, J lost 5 bases, and 12 bases lay in between. CDR3 protein: CASSFGGSGDTQYF. The CDR3 nucleotides read TGTGCCAGCAGCTTTGGAGGGTCGGGAGATACGCAGTATTTT.

This clonotype was seen a handful of times. DNA for the CDR3: TGTGCCAGTAATCCAGATCGCCGGGGGTACAATCAGCCCCAGCATTTT. This encodes CASNPDRRGYNQPQHF. This chain links TRBV19 with TRBJ1-5, with a tentative D call TRBD1 (5 bases). The length of the CDR3 is 16 residues. Trimming took 7 bases from V and 3 from J, leaving 19 bases between them. The germline V gene has CDR1 LNHDA and CDR2 SQIVND (reference sequence).

This sequence joins TRBV7-2 and TRBJ2-3; 11 bases agree with TRBD2. CDR1 is SGHTA, CDR2 FQGNSA, per germline. With 1 base clipped from V and 8 bases from J, the junction kept 5 bases outside the gene matches. This CDR3 has 15 residues. CDR3 DNA: TGTGCCAGCAGCTTAGAAGGGACTAGCGGCATTACGCAGTATTTT. It codes for CASSLEGTSGITQYF.

This clonotype was seen a handful of times. The chain couples TRBV29-1 to TRBJ1-1; D is uncertain. The ends were cut back, 7 bases at V and 0 bases at J, with 12 bases in the middle. The CDR3 spans 13 residues. Germline values: CDR1 SQVTM, CDR2 ANQGSEA. CDR3 DNA: TGCAGCGCCGAGCGTCGGATGAACACTGAAGCTTTCTTT. Protein: CSAERRMNTEAFF.

The chain is built from TRBV12-3 or TRBV12-4 and TRBJ2-5; possibly TRBD1 or TRBD2 for D (5 bases each). Between the trimmed V and J ends, which lost 6 bases and 0 bases, there was a span of 11 bases. The CDR3 totals 14 residues. The CDR3, as DNA: TGTGCCAGCAGACCCGGGACGAACCAAGAGACCCAGTACTTC. It yields the protein CASRPGTNQETQYF.

J is TRBJ2-5 and V is TRBV20-1; no firm D call. The CDR3 contains 11 residues. Trimming shortened V by 1 base and J by 5 bases, and 5 bases separated the two germline ends. The germline V gene encodes CDR1 DFQATT and CDR2 SNEGSKA (reference sequence). CDR3 residues: CSARVVETQYF. CDR3 DNA sequence: TGCAGTGCTAGAGTCGTTGAGACCCAGTACTTC.

This chain joins TRBV10-3 and TRBJ2-1; 9 bases line up with TRBD2. Germline V gives CDR1 ENHRY, CDR2 SYGVKD. V shed 0 bases, J shed 9 bases, and the junction held 6 bases outside the gene matches. This CDR3 comprises 15 residues. CDR3 in amino acids: CAISESASGKFEQFF. The DNA for the CDR3 is TGTGCCATCAGTGAGTCCGCTAGCGGGAAATTTGAGCAGTTCTTC.

The CDR3: CASSDVGGRSGGNTIYF. DNA for the CDR3: TGCGCCAGCAGCGATGTGGGCGGACGGTCGGGGGGAAACACCATATATTTT. This chain uses TRBV4-1 with TRBJ1-3; D unclear. In germline, CDR1 is MGHRA, CDR2 YSYEKL. The V and J ends lost 5 bases and 4 bases respectively, with 21 bases between them. This CDR3 contains 17 residues.

The chain recombines TRBV6-1 with TRBJ2-2; TRBD1 agrees at 9 bases. The CDR3 spans 15 residues. The germline CDR1 and CDR2 sequences are MNHNS and SASEGT. With V trimmed by 2 bases and J by 5 bases, 3 bases remained unmatched. The CDR3 protein is CASSEPGTGTGELFF. As DNA, the CDR3 is TGTGCCAGCAGTGAACCTGGGACAGGGACCGGGGAGCTGTTTTTT.

This clonotype came up a few times. The chain combines TRBV20-1 with TRBJ2-3; D is possibly TRBD2 (7 bases). Trimming shortened V by 3 bases and J by 2 bases, and 15 bases separated the two germline ends. This CDR3 region has 15 residues. Germline loops: CDR1 DFQATT, CDR2 SNEGSKA (reference sequence). The CDR3 coding sequence is TGCAGTGCTAGGGGGGCGGCGGGAGCCACAGATACGCAGTATTTT. As protein: CSARGAAGATDTQYF.

This chain joins TRBV7-2 and TRBJ1-1; 7 nucleotides match TRBD1. J lost 12 bases, V lost 6 bases, and 10 bases had no gene match. Germline CDR1 SGHTA, CDR2 FQGNSA. The CDR3 has 12 residues. As DNA, the CDR3 is TGTGCCAGCAGTCAGGGGGGACTGGTAACTTTCTTT. The encoded protein is CASSQGGLVTFF.

This clonotype has more than one count but fewer than ten. This chain uses TRBV11-2 with TRBJ1-2, with a weak D call TRBD1 (6 bases). Per the germline V gene, CDR1 is SGHAT and CDR2 is FQNNGV. The CDR3 spans 14 residues. Trimming shortened V by 5 bases and J by 4 bases, and 14 bases separated the two germline ends. This CDR3 reads CASSGGKGGYGYTF. The CDR3 bases are TGTGCCAGCAGCGGGGGCAAAGGCGGCTATGGCTACACCTTC.

This chain uses TRBV11-1 with TRBJ2-7; 10 bases match TRBD2. Looked up from germline, CDR1 is SGHAT and CDR2 is FQDESV (reference sequence). This CDR3 spans 20 amino acids. The J segment lost 2 bases and the V segment lost 0 bases, leaving 16 bases of the junction unmatched. CDR3 DNA: TGTGCCAGCAGCTTAGCGCGCGTACTAGCGGGAAGACTGAATACCTACGAGCAGTACTTC. It encodes CASSLARVLAGRLNTYEQYF.

V and J are TRBV7-2 and TRBJ2-2; D unclear. This CDR3 comprises 14 residues. Germline CDR1 SGHTA, CDR2 FQGNSA. V lost 7 bases and J 1 base, leaving 10 bases between the germline ends. DNA for the CDR3: TGTGCCAGCACCCCGGCCCTGAACACCGGGGAGCTGTTTTTT. Translated: CASTPALNTGELFF.

This clonotype was counted ten times or more. The chain employs TRBV12-3 or TRBV12-4 and TRBJ1-2; D is perhaps TRBD1 (5 bases). This CDR3 has 14 residues. V was pared by 5 bases and J by 9 bases, with 19 bases between. CDR3 sequence: CASSPGGLPWSYTF. CDR3 sequence (DNA): TGTGCCAGCAGTCCGGGGGGACTGCCTTGGAGCTACACCTTC.

The CDR3 here is CASRGSGRARRETQYF. CDR3 coding DNA: TGTGCCAGCAGGGGTAGCGGGAGGGCCCGAAGAGAGACCCAGTACTTC. The chain recombines TRBV7-6 with TRBJ2-5; 11 bases line up with TRBD2. With V trimmed by 6 bases and J by 4 bases, 10 bases remained unmatched. The CDR3 covers 16 residues. Germline V gene sequence: CDR1 SGHVS, CDR2 FNYEAQ.

This clonotype has only a few counts. The chain combines TRBV12-3 or TRBV12-4 with TRBJ1-5; no firm D call. V dropped 7 bases and J dropped 1 base, with 14 bases sitting between them. CDR3 length: 15 amino acids. CDR3 residues: CASTSRHPSNQPQHF. CDR3 DNA: TGTGCCAGCACCTCCCGCCACCCCAGCAATCAGCCCCAGCATTTT.